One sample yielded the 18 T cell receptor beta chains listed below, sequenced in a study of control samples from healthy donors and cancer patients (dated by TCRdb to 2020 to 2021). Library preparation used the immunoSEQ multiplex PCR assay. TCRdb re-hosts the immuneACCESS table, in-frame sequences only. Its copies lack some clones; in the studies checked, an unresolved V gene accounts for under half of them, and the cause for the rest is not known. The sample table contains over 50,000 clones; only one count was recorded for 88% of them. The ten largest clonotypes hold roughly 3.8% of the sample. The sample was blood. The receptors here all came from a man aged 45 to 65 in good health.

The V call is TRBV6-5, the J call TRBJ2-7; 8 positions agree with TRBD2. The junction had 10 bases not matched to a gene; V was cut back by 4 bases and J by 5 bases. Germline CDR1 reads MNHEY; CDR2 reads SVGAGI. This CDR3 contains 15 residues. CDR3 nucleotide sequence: TGTGCCAGCAGTTGGTTAACGGGGGGGCGCAACGAGCAGTACTTC. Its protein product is CASSWLTGGRNEQYF.

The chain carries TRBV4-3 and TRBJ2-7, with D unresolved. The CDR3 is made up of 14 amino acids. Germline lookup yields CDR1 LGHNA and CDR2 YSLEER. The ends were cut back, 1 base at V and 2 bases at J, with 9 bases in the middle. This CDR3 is CASSQVDGAYEQYF. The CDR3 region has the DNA TGCGCCAGCAGCCAAGTAGATGGAGCCTACGAGCAGTACTTC.

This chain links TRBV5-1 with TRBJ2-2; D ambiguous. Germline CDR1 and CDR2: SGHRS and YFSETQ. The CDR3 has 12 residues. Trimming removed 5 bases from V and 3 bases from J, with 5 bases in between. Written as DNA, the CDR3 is TGCGCCAGCAGTTCTTACACCGGGGAGCTGTTTTTT. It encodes CASSSYTGELFF.

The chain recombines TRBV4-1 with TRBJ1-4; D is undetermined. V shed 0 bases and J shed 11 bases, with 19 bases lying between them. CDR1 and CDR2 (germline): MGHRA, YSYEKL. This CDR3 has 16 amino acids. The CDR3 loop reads CASSQDTSGLGRKLFF. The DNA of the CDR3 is TGCGCCAGCAGCCAAGATACCTCCGGGCTCGGGAGGAAACTGTTTTTT.

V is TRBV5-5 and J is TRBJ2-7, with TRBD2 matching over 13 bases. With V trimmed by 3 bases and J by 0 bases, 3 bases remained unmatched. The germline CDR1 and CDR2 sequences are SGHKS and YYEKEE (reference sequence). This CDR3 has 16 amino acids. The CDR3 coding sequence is TGTGCCAGCAGCTGGACTAGCGGGAGACCCTCCTACGAGCAGTACTTC. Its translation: CASSWTSGRPSYEQYF.

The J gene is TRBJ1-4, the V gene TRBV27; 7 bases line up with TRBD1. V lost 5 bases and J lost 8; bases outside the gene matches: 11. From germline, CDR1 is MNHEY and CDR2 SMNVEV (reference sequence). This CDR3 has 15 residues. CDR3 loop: CASSELRGLEEKLFF. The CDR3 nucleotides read TGTGCCAGCAGTGAGCTCAGGGGGTTAGAAGAAAAACTGTTTTTT.

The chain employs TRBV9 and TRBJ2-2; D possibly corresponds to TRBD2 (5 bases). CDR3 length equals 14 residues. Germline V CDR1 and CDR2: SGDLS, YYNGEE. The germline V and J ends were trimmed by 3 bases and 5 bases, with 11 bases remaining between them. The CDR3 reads CASSGTRTTGELFF. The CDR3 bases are TGTGCCAGCAGCGGAACTAGAACTACCGGGGAGCTGTTTTTT.

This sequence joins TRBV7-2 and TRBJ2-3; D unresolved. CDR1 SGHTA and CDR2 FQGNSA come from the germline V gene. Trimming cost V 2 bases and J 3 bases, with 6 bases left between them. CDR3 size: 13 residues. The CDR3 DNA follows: TGTGCCAGCAGCTTAACTGGGACAGATACGCAGTATTTT. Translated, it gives CASSLTGTDTQYF. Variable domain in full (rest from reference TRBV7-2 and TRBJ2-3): GAGVSQSPSNKVTEKGKDVELRCDPISGHTALYWYRQSLGQGLEFLIYFQGNSAPDKSGLPSDRFSAERTGGSVSTLTIQRTQQEDSAVYLCASSLTGTDTQYFGPGTRLTVL.

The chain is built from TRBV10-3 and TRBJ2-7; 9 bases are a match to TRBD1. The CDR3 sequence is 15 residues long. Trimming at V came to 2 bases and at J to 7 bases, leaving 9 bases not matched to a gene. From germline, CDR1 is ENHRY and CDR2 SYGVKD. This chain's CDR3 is CAISEGGQGSREQYF. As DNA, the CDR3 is TGTGCCATCAGTGAGGGGGGACAGGGAAGTAGGGAGCAGTACTTC.

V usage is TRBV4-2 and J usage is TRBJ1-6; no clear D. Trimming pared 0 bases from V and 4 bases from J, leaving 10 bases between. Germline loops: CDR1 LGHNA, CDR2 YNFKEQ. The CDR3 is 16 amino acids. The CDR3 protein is CASSQEGRSYNSPLHF. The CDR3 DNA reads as TGTGCCAGCAGCCAAGAGGGCAGGTCATATAATTCACCCCTCCACTTT.

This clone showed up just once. The CDR3 DNA reads TGTGCCAGCAGCTTTGAGGGGGGGGCCACTGAAGCTTTCTTT. It encodes CASSFEGGATEAFF. This rearrangement joins TRBV11-2 to TRBJ1-1; a weak D match, TRBD1 (6 bases). This CDR3 comprises 14 residues. Germline V gene sequence: CDR1 SGHAT, CDR2 FQNNGV. V lost 3 bases and J 4 bases, leaving 12 bases between the germline ends. Complete variable domain (other parts from reference TRBV11-2 and TRBJ1-1): EAGVAQSPRYKIIEKRQSVAFWCNPISGHATLYWYQQILGQGPKLLIQFQNNGVVDDSQLPKDRFSAERLKGVDSTLKIQPAKLEDSAVYLCASSFEGGATEAFFGQGTRLTVV.

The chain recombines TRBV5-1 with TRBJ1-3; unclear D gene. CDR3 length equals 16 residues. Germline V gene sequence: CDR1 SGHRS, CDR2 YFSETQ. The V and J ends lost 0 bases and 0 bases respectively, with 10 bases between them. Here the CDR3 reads CASSLALAGSGNTIYF. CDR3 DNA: TGCGCCAGCAGCTTGGCCTTGGCAGGCTCTGGAAACACCATATATTTT.

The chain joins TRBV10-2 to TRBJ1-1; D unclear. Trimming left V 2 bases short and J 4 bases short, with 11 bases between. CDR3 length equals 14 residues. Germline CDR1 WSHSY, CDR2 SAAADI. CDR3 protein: CASSEPSGGTEAFF. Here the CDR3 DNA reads TGCGCCAGCAGTGAGCCCTCGGGAGGCACTGAAGCTTTCTTT.

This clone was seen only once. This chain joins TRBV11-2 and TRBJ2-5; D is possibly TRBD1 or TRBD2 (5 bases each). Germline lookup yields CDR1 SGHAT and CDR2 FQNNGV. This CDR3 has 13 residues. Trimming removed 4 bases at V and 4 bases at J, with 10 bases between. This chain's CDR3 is CASSYPGGETQYF. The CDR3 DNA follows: TGTGCCAGCAGCTACCCTGGGGGAGAGACCCAGTACTTC. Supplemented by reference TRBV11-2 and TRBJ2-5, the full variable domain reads EAGVAQSPRYKIIEKRQSVAFWCNPISGHATLYWYQQILGQGPKLLIQFQNNGVVDDSQLPKDRFSAERLKGVDSTLKIQPAKLEDSAVYLCASSYPGGETQYFGPGTRLLVL.

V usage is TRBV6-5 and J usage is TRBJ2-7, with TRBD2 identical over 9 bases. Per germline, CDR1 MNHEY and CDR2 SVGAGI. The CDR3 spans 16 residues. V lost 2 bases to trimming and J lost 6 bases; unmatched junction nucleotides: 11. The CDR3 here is CASSYLTTSGAGEQYF. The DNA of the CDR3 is TGTGCCAGCAGTTACCTAACGACTAGCGGAGCAGGCGAGCAGTACTTC.

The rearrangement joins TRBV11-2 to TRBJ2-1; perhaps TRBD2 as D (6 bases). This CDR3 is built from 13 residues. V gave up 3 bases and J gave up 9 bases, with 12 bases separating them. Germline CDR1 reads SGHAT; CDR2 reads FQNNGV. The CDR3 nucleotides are TGTGCCAGCAGCTTCACTAGCTACCCTGAGCAGTTCTTC. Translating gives CASSFTSYPEQFF.

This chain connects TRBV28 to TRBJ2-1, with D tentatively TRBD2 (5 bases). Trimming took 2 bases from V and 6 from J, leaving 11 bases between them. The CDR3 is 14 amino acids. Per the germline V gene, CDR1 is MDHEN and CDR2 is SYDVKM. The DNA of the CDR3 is TGTGCCAGCAGTTTAATAGCGACAATCAATGAGCAGTTCTTC. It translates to CASSLIATINEQFF.

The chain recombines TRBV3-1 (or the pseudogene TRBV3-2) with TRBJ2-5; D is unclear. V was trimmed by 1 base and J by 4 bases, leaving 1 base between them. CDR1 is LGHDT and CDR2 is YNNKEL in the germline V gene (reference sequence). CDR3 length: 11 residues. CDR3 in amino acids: CASSQAETQYF. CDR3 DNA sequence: TGTGCCAGCAGCCAAGCAGAGACCCAGTACTTC.